These 5 T cell receptor beta chains were sequenced from one sample in a study of cytomegalovirus exposure and HLA in healthy donors. In the PCR, 60 Vbeta and 13 Jbeta primers were used. Repertoires were generated with immunoSEQ multiplex PCR, while TCRdb's copy carries only in-frame clones and drops some. The table includes under 95,000 clones, approximately 7.1% detected once. Input material: PBMCs. These receptor sequences come from a man aged 50-60 years in good health and CMV-seronegative.

This clone was seen only a few times. This chain joins TRBV28 and TRBJ2-2, with unresolved D. V lost 2 bases and J 5 bases, leaving 9 bases between the germline ends. The germline gives CDR1 MDHEN, CDR2 SYDVKM. The CDR3 spans 14 residues. CDR3 DNA sequence: TGTGCCAGCAGTTTAAACAGTTTTACCGGGGAGCTGTTTTTT. Translated, it gives CASSLNSFTGELFF.

V gene TRBV4-1 combines with J gene TRBJ2-3; 9 positions match TRBD2. The length of the CDR3 is 15 residues. V trimming: 0 bases; J trimming: 9 bases; junction bases outside the gene matches: 7. The germline gives CDR1 MGHRA, CDR2 YSYEKL. The DNA for the CDR3 is TGCGCCAGCAGCCAAGATGGGGGCGGGGGGGGCACGCAGTATTTT. As protein: CASSQDGGGGGTQYF.

A few counts support this clone. The chain couples TRBV6-6 to TRBJ1-2; 8 bases map to TRBD1. This CDR3 is built from 14 residues. Germline CDR1 is MNHNY and CDR2 is SVGAGI (reference sequence). Trimming removed 5 bases from V and 6 bases from J; junction bases left unmatched: 8. This chain's CDR3 is CASSPRPGGDGYTF. In nucleotides, the CDR3 is TGTGCCAGCAGTCCACGGCCAGGGGGCGATGGCTACACCTTC.

This clone appeared a few times. The genes are TRBV7-6 and TRBJ2-5; D gene uncertain. V lost 1 base to trimming and J lost 5 bases, with 17 bases between them. The germline V gene encodes CDR1 SGHVS and CDR2 FNYEAQ. This CDR3 is built from 16 residues. CDR3 region: CASSLEVGSPPETQYF. Here the CDR3 DNA reads TGTGCCAGCAGCTTAGAGGTGGGCTCGCCCCCGGAGACCCAGTACTTC. Full variable domain (rest looked up from reference TRBV7-6 and TRBJ2-5): GAGVSQSPRYKVTKRGQDVALRCDPISGHVSLYWYRQALGQGPEFLTYFNYEAQQDKSGLPNDRFSAERPEGSISTLTIQRTEQRDSAMYRCASSLEVGSPPETQYFGPGTRLLVL.

This clone came up a few times. The CDR3 reads CSVAPGPRQPQHF. The CDR3, as DNA: TGCAGCGTTGCCCCGGGTCCTAGGCAGCCCCAGCATTTT. The chain employs TRBV29-1 and TRBJ1-5; D uncertain. Germline-derived CDR1 and CDR2 are SQVTM and ANQGSEA. Trimming shortened V by 4 bases and J by 7 bases, and 14 bases separated the two germline ends. This CDR3 comprises 13 residues.